The rows below give T cell receptor beta chains drawn from one sample of a study of blood T cell repertoires in COVID-19. Libraries were prepared by immunoSEQ multiplex PCR; TCRdb keeps only in-frame clonotypes and omits some of them. This table has nearly 350,000 clones, around nine tenths appearing once. Sequenced input: peripheral blood. The receptors originated from a woman aged 70-85 years with COVID-19, enrolled during active disease. CDR3s include the opening cysteine and the closing phenylalanine or tryptophan. D genes are given only for firm matches. The listing skips clone size in some rows; elsewhere it reads once, few, many or a size class.

abundance	v_gene	j_gene	d_gene	CDR3nt	CDR3aa
NA	TRBV5-1	TRBJ2-1	TRBD2	TGCGCCAGCAGCTTGGAAGGCGGGGGGGCGATCTACAATGAGCAGTTCTTC	CASSLEGGGAIYNEQFF
NA	TRBV28	TRBJ2-3	NA	TGTGCCAGCAGTTTCTTAGGGCAGGGGCAAGATACGCAGTATTTT	CASSFLGQGQDTQYF
once	TRBV29-1	TRBJ1-1	NA	TGCAGCGCAATCAGGCTGAACACTGAAGCTTTCTTT	CSAIRLNTEAFF
NA	TRBV5-6	TRBJ1-2	TRBD1	TGTGCCAGCAGGGAAGCAGGGGGCCTCTATGGCTACACCTTC	CASREAGGLYGYTF
once	TRBV19	TRBJ1-3	NA	TGTGCCAGTAGTATCAGAGGAAACACCATATATTTT	CASSIRGNTIYF
NA	TRBV4-1	TRBJ1-2	NA	TGCGCCAGCAGCCAAGGTGTGGGGGGCTATGGCTACACCTTC	CASSQGVGGYGYTF
NA	TRBV9	TRBJ2-5	NA	TGTGCCAGCAGCGCCGGACAGCAAGAGACCCAGTACTTC	CASSAGQQETQYF
NA	TRBV10-2	TRBJ1-2	NA	TGCGCCAGCAGTGAGTCGGGAGGGTATGGCTACACCTTC	CASSESGGYGYTF
NA	TRBV4-3	TRBJ1-2	NA	TGCGCCAGCAGCCAGGTTGGGAGCCTATATGGCTACACCTTC	CASSQVGSLYGYTF
NA	TRBV5-1	TRBJ2-2	TRBD2	TGCGCCAGCAGCTTGGGACTAGCGGGGGGGCGAGGAACCGGGGAGCTGTTTTTT	CASSLGLAGGRGTGELFF
once	TRBV20-1	TRBJ1-4	NA	TGCAGTCTAAGGGGCAATGAAAAACTGTTTTTT	CSLRGNEKLFF
once	TRBV11-2	TRBJ2-3	TRBD2	TGTGCCAGCAGCTTAAGGGGACTAGCGGGGGGAAGCACAGATACGCAGTATTTT	CASSLRGLAGGSTDTQYF
NA	TRBV4-2	TRBJ1-3	NA	TGTGCCAGCAGCCAAGAGGGTCAAGAGACACATGGAAACACCATATATTTT	CASSQEGQETHGNTIYF
NA	TRBV10-3	TRBJ2-7	TRBD2	TGTGCCACAAGCGGGGGGGCTGCCGAGCAGTACTTC	CATSGGAAEQYF
NA	TRBV6-5	TRBJ2-2	TRBD2	TGTGCCAGCAGTTCGGGGGGGGCCGGGGAGCTGTTTTTT	CASSSGGAGELFF
NA	TRBV5-4	TRBJ1-2	NA	TGTGCCAGCAGCTCCGATAGAGCAGGTCCGATCTATGGCTACACCTTC	CASSSDRAGPIYGYTF
NA	TRBV5-6	TRBJ1-2	TRBD1	TGTGCCAGCAGCTTGGACAGGGGGCAGTACTATGGCTACACCTTC	CASSLDRGQYYGYTF
NA	TRBV5-1	TRBJ2-3	NA	TGCGCCAGCAGACAGACGCATGGTACGCAGTATTTT	CASRQTHGTQYF
NA	TRBV3-1/TRBV3-2	TRBJ2-5	TRBD1	TGTGCCAGCAGCCCCCGGACAGGGCAAGAGACCCAGTACTTC	CASSPRTGQETQYF
NA	TRBV6-4	TRBJ2-3	TRBD2	TGTGCCAGCAGTCCCGGGACTAGCGGGGGGGCCGCCGATACGCAGTATTTT	CASSPGTSGGAADTQYF
once	TRBV3-1/TRBV3-2	TRBJ1-1	TRBD1	TGTGCCAGCAGCCAAGATGTCAGGGGGCGAGTTGTGAACACTGAAGCTTTCTTT	CASSQDVRGRVVNTEAFF
once	TRBV5-4	TRBJ2-7	TRBD2	TGTGCCAGCAGCTCAAGTTATACCGGGACTAGCTATTCCTACGAGCAGTACTTC	CASSSSYTGTSYSYEQYF
NA	TRBV28	TRBJ2-7	NA	TGTGCCAGCAGTTTGACAGGACCCTACGAGCAGTACTTC	CASSLTGPYEQYF
NA	TRBV4-3	TRBJ2-3	TRBD2	TGCGCCAGCAGCCCAATGGGGACTAGCGGGACAGATACGCAGTATTTT	CASSPMGTSGTDTQYF
NA	TRBV7-9	TRBJ2-3	NA	TGTGCCAGCAGCTTGCCTCCCTTCTGGGGGGGGCCGAGCACAGATACGCAGTATTTT	CASSLPPFWGGPSTDTQYF
once	TRBV2	TRBJ2-3	TRBD2	TGTGCCAGCACCTGGACTAGCGGGGTCGCAGATACGCAGTATTTT	CASTWTSGVADTQYF
NA	TRBV19	TRBJ2-7	TRBD1	TGTGCCAGTAGCTTCAGCCCCGGGACAGGGCCCTACGAGCAGTACTTC	CASSFSPGTGPYEQYF
NA	TRBV11-2	TRBJ2-1	TRBD1	TGTGCCAGCAGCTTGGACAGGGGAGGTGAGCAGTTCTTC	CASSLDRGGEQFF
NA	TRBV27	TRBJ1-1	NA	TGTGCCAGCAGTTCGGGGGAGGGCATGAACACTGAAGCTTTCTTT	CASSSGEGMNTEAFF
NA	TRBV5-1	TRBJ2-2	NA	TGCGCCAGCAGAGGGGCCCAAACCAGGGGTATCGGGGAGCTGTTTTTT	CASRGAQTRGIGELFF